This T cell receptor (beta chain) was sequenced during a study of blood T cell repertoires in COVID-19. Across the whole study: Both acute and convalescent COVID-19 samples were obtained from the United States, Italy and Spain. Sources were T cells, B-cell-depleted T cells, or PBMCs; the material itself was cDNA or gDNA.

Per the authors' pipeline: It was from reference gene primer amplification that nucleated cell counts were estimated. Using immunoSEQ multiplex PCR, the repertoire was profiled, and TCRdb retains in-frame clones only, with some absent. The V and J calls and clone size come from that table; D and trimming were worked out from the DNA. The data hold 120,000 to 150,000 clones, with around nine tenths observed a single time. Germline V gives CDR1 SGDLS, CDR2 YYNGEE. V was pared by 4 bases and J by 10 bases, with 11 bases between. There are 12 residues in the CDR3. The sample comprised peripheral blood. The rearrangement links TRBV9 to TRBJ1-4; weak D call: TRBD1 (5 bases). The origin of this receptor is a woman aged 45 to 65 with active or convalescent COVID-19. CDR3 in DNA: TGTGCCAGCAGCTCGGGGACTGGAAAACTGTTTTTT. This encodes CASSSGTGKLFF.